The 29 T cell receptor beta chains below come from one sample, sequenced in a study of identical twins. Using its own MiXCR run on the 5' RACE reads, TCRdb lists one record per CDR3 protein. The sample has some 760,000 distinct CDR3 sequences, 15% to 20% seen once; the top ten hold 13%. The same data also went into a second study, on T cells expressing NK-cell markers.

Input material: PBMCs. These receptors all come from a woman aged 18-29 years in good health.

The V gene is TRBV7-9, the J gene TRBJ2-7, with TRBD1 identical over 11 bases. Germline CDR1 reads SEHNR; CDR2 reads FQNEAQ (reference sequence). This CDR3 spans 16 amino acids. The trim removed 5 bases at V and 3 bases at J, leaving 9 bases unmatched. Here the CDR3 reads CASSLYRTGGFYEQYF. CDR3 nucleotide sequence: TGTGCCAGCAGCCTATACCGGACAGGGGGCTTCTACGAGCAGTACTTC. The entire variable domain, with the rest obtained from reference TRBV7-9 and TRBJ2-7, is as follows: DTGVSQNPRHKITKRGQNVTFRCDPISEHNRLYWYRQTLGQGPEFLTYFQNEAQLEKSRLLSDRFSAERPKGSFSTLEIQRTEQGDSAMYLCASSLYRTGGFYEQYFGPGTRLTVT.

The chain has TRBV9 and TRBJ2-7; maybe TRBD2 (6 bases). Germline V lookup: CDR1 SGDLS, CDR2 YYNGEE. The ends were cut back, 0 bases at V and 4 bases at J, with 11 bases in the middle. The CDR3 has 14 amino acids. The CDR3: CASSVVADPYEQYF. For the CDR3, the DNA is TGTGCCAGCAGCGTAGTAGCGGATCCATACGAGCAGTACTTC.

This clonotype was seen only once. The chain employs TRBV5-1 and TRBJ1-1, with 8 bases aligning to TRBD1. CDR3 length: 15 residues. Trimming cost V 4 bases and J 3 bases; bases outside gene matches: 8. Germline CDR1 is SGHRS and CDR2 is YFSETQ. The CDR3 loop is CASSHAGTGDTEAFF. The CDR3 DNA follows: TGCGCCAGCAGCCACGCCGGGACAGGCGACACTGAAGCTTTCTTT. The entire variable domain, with the rest obtained from reference TRBV5-1 and TRBJ1-1, is as follows: KAGVTQTPRYLIKTRGQQVTLSCSPISGHRSVSWYQQTPGQGLQFLFEYFSETQRNKGNFPGRFSGRQFSNSRSEMNVSTLELGDSALYLCASSHAGTGDTEAFFGQGTRLTVV.

This clonotype has a count of ten or more. The chain has TRBV3-1 and TRBJ1-2; maybe TRBD1 (5 bases). Looked up from germline, CDR1 is LGHDT and CDR2 is YNNKEL (reference sequence). This CDR3 has 14 amino acids. Trimming stripped 4 bases from V and 4 bases from J, with 13 bases between. CDR3 loop: CASSPYQGTYGYTF. The CDR3 nucleotides are TGTGCCAGCAGCCCCTATCAGGGAACCTATGGCTACACCTTC.

The chain couples TRBV29-1 to TRBJ2-1; D not resolved. V shed 5 bases and J shed 0 bases, with 11 bases lying between them. The CDR3 contains 14 residues. CDR1 is SQVTM, CDR2 ANQGSEA, per germline. CDR3 nucleotide sequence: TGCAGCGTTCGGCCAGACGGCTCCTACAATGAGCAGTTCTTC. Amino acids: CSVRPDGSYNEQFF.

This clonotype was detected only a few times. This chain uses TRBV5-1 with TRBJ1-1; D perhaps matches TRBD1 (6 bases). Trimming left V 5 bases short and J 4 bases short, with 18 bases between. The germline V gene has CDR1 SGHRS and CDR2 YFSETQ. The CDR3 totals 15 residues. In nucleotides, the CDR3 is TGCGCCAGCAGAGTCACAGGGAGCGGGCTCACTGAAGCTTTCTTT. Its protein product is CASRVTGSGLTEAFF.

There are a few counts of this clonotype. This sequence joins TRBV12-5 and TRBJ2-3, with TRBD2 matching over 13 bases. The CDR3 has 16 amino acids. The V gene's germline CDR1 is LGHNT and CDR2 FRNRAP. The trim removed 4 bases at V and 2 bases at J, leaving 3 bases unmatched. The CDR3, as DNA: TGTGCTAGTGGTTCTGGGACTAGCGGGAACACAGATACGCAGTATTTT. Translated: CASGSGTSGNTDTQYF.

This chain uses TRBV29-1 with TRBJ1-2; no clear D. V gave up 4 bases and J gave up 8 bases, with 14 bases separating them. This CDR3 comprises 12 residues. CDR1 and CDR2 (germline): SQVTM, ANQGSEA. CDR3 DNA: TGCAGCGTTGTTCACGGAGGAGGGGGCTACACCTTC. It codes for CSVVHGGGGYTF.

The chain recombines TRBV29-1 with TRBJ2-1, with 8 bases lining up with TRBD2. V lost 8 bases to trimming and J lost 7 bases; unmatched junction nucleotides: 10. This CDR3 spans 13 amino acids. Germline CDR1 SQVTM, CDR2 ANQGSEA. This CDR3 is CSHGGRQKNEQFF. The CDR3 nucleotides read TGCAGCCACGGCGGGAGGCAAAAAAATGAGCAGTTCTTC.

This rearrangement joins TRBV7-6 to TRBJ2-2; TRBD1 matches 9 bases. CDR1 and CDR2 (germline): SGHVS, FNYEAQ. The trim removed 2 bases at V and 3 bases at J, leaving 4 bases unmatched. There are 16 residues in the CDR3. The CDR3 reads CASSLWTGVDTGELFF. For the CDR3, the DNA is TGTGCCAGCAGCTTATGGACAGGGGTGGACACCGGGGAGCTGTTTTTT.

The chain carries TRBV29-1 and TRBJ2-1; a possible D gene is TRBD2 (6 bases). CDR3 size: 16 residues. The V gene lost 6 bases and the J gene lost 1 base, with 19 bases spanning the gap. CDR1 and CDR2 (germline): SQVTM, ANQGSEA. Written as DNA, the CDR3 is TGCAGCGTCCTGCAGGCCGGGACTCTTTCCTACAATGAGCAGTTCTTC. The encoded protein is CSVLQAGTLSYNEQFF.

The genes are TRBV5-6 and TRBJ1-1; no firm D call. CDR1 is SGHDT and CDR2 is YYEEEE in the germline V gene. CDR3 size: 15 residues. Deletions cut 4 bases from V and 8 bases from J, with 21 bases between. The CDR3 DNA is TGTGCCAGCAGCGAAACTCACCTGCCCGAGAGGGAAGCTTTCTTT. Protein sequence: CASSETHLPEREAFF.

The chain joins TRBV6-1 to TRBJ1-2; D is unresolved. Trimming cost V 4 bases and J 1 base, with 13 bases left between them. The CDR3 is 15 amino acids. CDR1 and CDR2 (germline): MNHNS, SASEGT. The CDR3 sequence: CASSVSGRYNYGYTF. In nucleotides, the CDR3 is TGTGCCAGCAGTGTCTCCGGACGGTATAACTATGGCTACACCTTC.

The chain joins TRBV12-3 or TRBV12-4 to TRBJ1-1; 7 bases fit TRBD1. Trimming took 6 bases from V and 0 from J; bases not matched to a gene: 7. The CDR3 is 15 residues long. The DNA for the CDR3 is TGTGCCAGCAGGGGAACAGGGGCCCTGAACACTGAAGCTTTCTTT. Its translation: CASRGTGALNTEAFF.

There are a few counts of this clonotype. This rearrangement joins TRBV20-1 to TRBJ2-1; no reliable D call. Trimming pared 3 bases from V and 8 bases from J, leaving 14 bases between. Germline V gene data show CDR1 as DFQATT and CDR2 as SNEGSKA (reference sequence). This CDR3 contains 13 residues. The CDR3 region has the DNA TGCAGTGCTAGCCCCCTCCTGCGGCATGAGCAGTTCTTC. Translating gives CSASPLLRHEQFF.

The table lists this clonotype with many counts. This chain joins TRBV5-1 and TRBJ2-2; D is unclear. This CDR3 has 13 amino acids. Trimming took off 6 bases at V and 3 bases at J, with 9 bases between the two ends. Germline V CDR1 and CDR2: SGHRS, YFSETQ. The CDR3 coding sequence is TGCGCCAGCAAGGCGGATGACACCGGGGAGCTGTTTTTT. Protein: CASKADDTGELFF.

The chain couples TRBV20-1 to TRBJ2-1; D uncertain. Germline CDR1 reads DFQATT; CDR2 reads SNEGSKA (reference sequence). V lost 0 bases to trimming and J lost 8 bases, with 14 bases between them. CDR3 length equals 14 residues. CDR3 bases: TGCAGTGCTAGAGATGCCCCTCAGCTTCATGAGCAGTTCTTC. It yields the protein CSARDAPQLHEQFF.

As DNA, the CDR3 is TGTGCCACCAGCTTTCCCCCTGACATAGTGAATGAGCAGTTCTTC. Its protein product is CATSFPPDIVNEQFF. This chain joins TRBV15 and TRBJ2-1; D gene ambiguous. This CDR3 spans 15 amino acids. V was trimmed by 5 bases and J by 7 bases, leaving 18 bases between them. Germline-derived CDR1 and CDR2 are LNHNV and YYDKDF (reference sequence).

The rearrangement uses TRBV12-3 or TRBV12-4 and TRBJ2-3; D not certain. The CDR3 runs 14 residues. Deletions cut 8 bases from V and 2 bases from J, with 14 bases between. The CDR3 region has the DNA TGTGCCAGCCAGGACGCGACTTACACAGATACGCAGTATTTT. Amino acids: CASQDATYTDTQYF.

The V gene is TRBV13, the J gene TRBJ2-7, with 7 bases aligning to TRBD1. This CDR3 is 16 amino acids long. In germline, CDR1 is PRHDT, CDR2 FYEKMQ (reference sequence). With V trimmed by 4 bases and J by 1 base, 10 bases remained unmatched. CDR3 in amino acids: CASSSDQTGISYEQYF. The CDR3 DNA follows: TGTGCCAGCAGCTCCGATCAGACAGGGATATCCTACGAGCAGTACTTC.

This clonotype was recorded a few times. The DNA for the CDR3 is TGCAGTGCGCTTCCGGGACAGTCTGTTAAAAACATTCAGTACTTC. This encodes CSALPGQSVKNIQYF. The chain combines TRBV20-1 with TRBJ2-4; TRBD1 matches at 7 bases. Germline CDR1 reads DFQATT; CDR2 reads SNEGSKA (reference sequence). The length of the CDR3 is 15 residues. Trimming removed 6 bases from V and 4 bases from J; junction bases left unmatched: 12.

The chain joins TRBV20-1 to TRBJ2-7, with 9 bases aligning to TRBD1. CDR1 and CDR2 (germline): DFQATT, SNEGSKA (reference sequence). The V and J ends lost 3 bases and 2 bases, in that order; junction bases with no gene match: 5. The CDR3 spans 14 residues. This CDR3 is CSASLGQGPYEQYF. CDR3 nucleotide sequence: TGCAGTGCTAGTCTGGGACAGGGCCCCTACGAGCAGTACTTC.

In this sample, this clonotype turned up a few times. The V call is TRBV12-3 or TRBV12-4, the J call TRBJ1-1; D not resolved. The CDR3 runs 16 residues. The ends were cut back, 5 bases at V and 1 base at J, with 17 bases in the middle. CDR3 in DNA: TGTGCCAGCAGTCCCGGTTGGAGGGCGGAGAACACTGAAGCTTTCTTT. Amino acids: CASSPGWRAENTEAFF.

This clonotype has just a few counts. CDR3 sequence reads: CASSQYGTLPEQYF. CDR3 bases: TGCGCCAGCAGCCAGTACGGAACTTTACCCGAGCAGTACTTC. The rearrangement joins TRBV5-1 to TRBJ2-7; D remains ambiguous. This CDR3 is built from 14 residues. Germline assignment: CDR1 SGHRS and CDR2 YFSETQ. V was cut by 4 bases and J by 6 bases, with 17 bases left in between. The entire variable domain, with the rest obtained from reference TRBV5-1 and TRBJ2-7, is as follows: KAGVTQTPRYLIKTRGQQVTLSCSPISGHRSVSWYQQTPGQGLQFLFEYFSETQRNKGNFPGRFSGRQFSNSRSEMNVSTLELGDSALYLCASSQYGTLPEQYFGPGTRLTVT.

This clonotype was counted only a few times. This chain links TRBV12-3 or TRBV12-4 with TRBJ1-1; TRBD1 might be the D (5 bases). Trimming left V 6 bases short and J 1 base short, with 12 bases between. The CDR3 extends over 14 amino acids. The CDR3 is CASSDRQSNTEAFF. CDR3 coding DNA: TGTGCCAGCAGCGACAGACAGTCGAACACTGAAGCTTTCTTT.

The rearrangement links TRBV20-1 to TRBJ2-1; D is perhaps TRBD1 (6 bases). Deletions cut 6 bases from V and 9 bases from J, with 12 bases between. The CDR3 sequence is 11 residues long. Looked up from germline, CDR1 is DFQATT and CDR2 is SNEGSKA (reference sequence). This chain's CDR3 is CSAGGQREQFF. The CDR3 DNA is TGCAGTGCAGGCGGACAGCGTGAGCAGTTCTTC.

This clonotype appeared many times. This chain joins TRBV12-3 or TRBV12-4 and TRBJ1-6; D not certain. V was cut by 3 bases and J by 7 bases, with 10 bases left in between. CDR3 length equals 14 residues. The CDR3 loop is CASSFSRENSPLHF. In DNA form, the CDR3 reads TGTGCCAGCAGTTTTAGTCGAGAGAATTCACCCCTCCACTTT.

This chain joins TRBV12-3 or TRBV12-4 and TRBJ1-4; TRBD1 aligns across 8 bases. Germline trimming cut 3 bases from V and 0 bases from J; bases unmatched to any gene: 6. CDR3 size: 17 residues. The CDR3 nucleotides are TGTGCCAGCAGTTTCGGGCAGGGGGCCCCAACTAATGAAAAACTGTTTTTT. The encoded protein is CASSFGQGAPTNEKLFF.

The chain carries TRBV15 and TRBJ2-5, with D tentatively TRBD1 or TRBD2 (5 bases each). Germline assignment: CDR1 LNHNV and CDR2 YYDKDF (reference sequence). CDR3 length: 16 residues. The ends were cut back, 1 base at V and 5 bases at J, with 17 bases in the middle. The CDR3 here is CATSRATWGSHETQYF. The CDR3, as DNA: TGTGCCACCAGCAGAGCTACCTGGGGGAGTCACGAGACCCAGTACTTC.